This T cell receptor (beta chain) appears in the sequencing data of a study of tumor-infiltrating lymphocytes in primary liver carcinoma. As regards this clonotype: Its ends do not fully match the called genes, so a read error is possible.

Total RNA and DNA came together from roughly 20-30 mg of bulk tissue without cell sorting. Surgical resection treated primary liver carcinoma in the patients. Per the germline V gene, CDR1 is MNHNS and CDR2 is SASEGT. The CDR3 covers 11 residues. A primer in the constant region served to generate TCR beta cDNA from approximately 500 ng of total RNA. Three nested multiplex PCR rounds of slightly modified ARM-PCR generated TCR beta libraries. The opening two PCR rounds, roughly 11 cycles each, paired TRBV1-TRBV30 forward primers with a C-beta reverse primer. TCRdb itself ran the multiplex PCR reads through MiXCR, one entry per CDR3 protein. The sample contains about 43,000 distinct CDR3 sequences, around 70% of which appear only once.

Sequenced input: liver tumor tissue from sampling region 2. This sample's subset: tumor region T2, inferior pole. The clonotype originates from a man between 35 and 55 years old with primary liver carcinoma and hepatitis B virus infection. The J gene is TRBJ2-7, the V gene TRBV6-1; the D gene is possibly TRBD2 (5 bases). The CDR3 reads CDSGDGYEQYF. CDR3 sequence (DNA): TGTGACAGCGGTGACGGGTACGAGCAGTACTTC.